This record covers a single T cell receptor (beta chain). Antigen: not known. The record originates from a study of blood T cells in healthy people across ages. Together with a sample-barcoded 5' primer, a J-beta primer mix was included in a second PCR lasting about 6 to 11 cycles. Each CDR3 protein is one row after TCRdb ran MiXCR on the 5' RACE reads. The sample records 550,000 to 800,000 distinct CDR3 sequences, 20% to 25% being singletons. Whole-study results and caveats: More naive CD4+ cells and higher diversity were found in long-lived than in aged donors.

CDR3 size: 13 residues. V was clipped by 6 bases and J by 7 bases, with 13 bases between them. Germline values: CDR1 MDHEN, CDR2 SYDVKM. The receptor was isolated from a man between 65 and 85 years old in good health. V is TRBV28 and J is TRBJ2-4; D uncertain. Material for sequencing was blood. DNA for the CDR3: TGTGCCAGCAGAGGTTTCCAAACGAACATTCAGTACTTC. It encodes CASRGFQTNIQYF.